This TCR beta chain was obtained from a study of CD8+CD57+ T cells in acquired aplastic anemia. As for the study in general: Across the sorted CD4+ and CD8+ cells, DNA amounts averaged around 3.2 ug.

CD8+CD57+ cell expansion had been shown by flow cytometry in patients chosen for sequencing. The diagnosis in all patients was severe acquired aplastic anemia. Patients were treatment-naive when blood was sampled. Trimming took 0 bases from V and 6 from J; bases not matched to a gene: 11. Germline values: CDR1 DFQATT, CDR2 SNEGSKA (reference sequence). The CDR3 covers 17 residues. CDR3 and TCR beta VDJ profiling relied on genomic DNA as the template. MiXCR, run by TCRdb on the reads, gives a single entry per CDR3 protein. Of 160,000 or so distinct CDR3 sequences in the sample, around 50% were seen once. Study outcomes and limitations: Overlap between patients and controls comprised about 30 CD8+ CDR3 sequences.

This clonotype was counted at least ten times. Its target is not known. The sample consisted of sorted CD4+, CD8+, or CD8+CD57+ T cells (not recorded which) from PBMCs. This sequence was found in a human donor with aplastic anemia. The chain combines TRBV20-1 with TRBJ2-2; 9 nucleotides agree with TRBD2. The CDR3 DNA reads TGCAGTGCTAGAGATCCCGCGGGAGGGCCTGATTCCGGGGAGCTGTTTTTT. Amino acid sequence: CSARDPAGGPDSGELFF.